This T cell receptor (beta chain) was retrieved from a study of control samples from healthy donors and cancer patients (dated by TCRdb to the early 2020s). The CDR3 contains 14 residues, cysteine and phenylalanine counted. Only CDR3 DNA is held: 42 bases, read in frame from base 1. CDR1 is given as MNHEY and CDR2 as SMNVEV, both from the germline V gene (reference sequence). Germline trimming: 3 bases from V, 2 bases from J; junction bases outside gene matches: 4. This clone was found a few times. Its antigen has not been determined. Base qualities were left out, and no much larger clone turns up one base away. Libraries were constructed by the immunoSEQ multiplex PCR assay. In TCRdb, the immuneACCESS table is reduced to in-frame sequences with V and J assigned. These tables do not hold every clone; where another copy was compared, an unresolved V gene accounts for under half, and the others remain unexplained. The sample data list fewer than 200,000 clones, and around 87% of these were observed just once. The ten biggest clones cover about 1.4% of the sample.

Input material: blood. The rearranged chain carries TRBV27 and TRBJ2-7, with 7 central nucleotides matching TRBD2. This TCR derives from a woman aged 45-59 years in good health. In nucleotide form, the sequence is TGTGCCAGCAGTTTCGGGGGGATAACCTACGAGCAGTACTTC. Its protein is CASSFGGITYEQYF.